This T cell receptor beta chain emerged from a study of monozygotic twins with inflammatory bowel disease. This CDR3 is built from 14 residues. The germline CDR1 and CDR2 sequences are ENHRY and SYGVKD. From the 5' RACE reads, TCRdb lists one entry per CDR3 protein and no DNA. The sample holds 200,000 to 250,000 distinct CDR3 sequences. Notes on the study in general: Healthy twins showed more clonotype sharing with others than IBD patients, especially patients with disease activity. Part of the variability in patient repertoires may have come from differing immunosuppressive treatments. Whether twins were concordant or discordant made no difference to repertoire similarity, possibly from limited power.

As to this clonotype: No antigen is known for it.

The chain joins TRBV10-3 to TRBJ1-5; TCRdb's D call, TRBD1, is unchecked because there is no DNA. The source is a human donor with ulcerative colitis or Crohn's disease, or a healthy co-twin of an affected twin (not recorded which). The sample comprised blood. The CDR3 sequence is CATLDTSSNQPQHF.